Listed below are T cell receptor beta chains from one sample, sequenced in a study of response to subunit inactivated influenza vaccine. TCRdb itself ran the RT-PCR reads through MiXCR, one entry per CDR3 protein. The profile shows roughly 500,000 distinct CDR3 sequences, approximately 15% of them singletons. This specimen was CD4+ T cells sorted from PBMCs, taken 23 months after vaccination. The receptors come from a man aged 50-75 years who received an inactivated influenza vaccine. Each CDR3 is given with its conserved first and last residue. A D gene is named only where the DNA matches it firmly. Clone size is shown for a subset of rows, as once, few, many or a class of expanded clone.

cdr3_aa cdr3_nt v_call d_call clone_size j_call
CASSFFGAQAYNEQFF TGTGCCAGCAGTTTTTTTGGGGCCCAGGCCTACAATGAGCAGTTCTTC TRBV28 NA few TRBJ2-1
CAALGEQYF TGTGCCGCCTTGGGCGAGCAGTACTTC TRBV3-1 NA NA TRBJ2-7
CATQGGSIKTQYF TGTGCCACCCAAGGGGGGTCGATCAAAACCCAGTACTTC TRBV28 NA few TRBJ2-5
CATSRELAGLEQYF TGTGCCACCAGCAGAGAGTTAGCAGGGCTCGAGCAGTACTTC TRBV15 NA NA TRBJ2-7
CSAREMGSSYNEQFF TGCAGTGCTAGAGAGATGGGGAGCTCCTACAATGAGCAGTTCTTC TRBV20-1 NA many TRBJ2-1
CASSLDETTQYF TGTGCCAGCAGCTTAGATGAGACTACGCAGTATTTT TRBV11-2 NA few TRBJ2-3
CASSGRVNEKLFF TGTGCCAGCAGCGGCAGGGTGAATGAAAAACTGTTTTTT TRBV3-1 NA few TRBJ1-4
CASSPTAVNTEAFF TGTGCCAGCAGCCCTACGGCGGTGAACACTGAAGCTTTCTTT TRBV7-2 NA few TRBJ1-1
CASSRGTYNTDTQYF TGTGCCAGCAGCCGCGGGACATACAACACAGATACGCAGTATTTT TRBV3-1 NA few TRBJ2-3
CSVEAGTEAFF TGCAGCGTTGAAGCAGGGACTGAAGCTTTCTTT TRBV29-1 NA NA TRBJ1-1
CASSLFQGNTIYF TGCGCCAGCAGCTTGTTTCAGGGAAACACCATATATTTT TRBV5-1 NA few TRBJ1-3
CASSRGGAWTDTQYF TGTGCCAGCAGCCGCGGGGGGGCCTGGACAGATACGCAGTATTTT TRBV6-1 TRBD2 NA TRBJ2-3
CSVGSYNEQFF TGCAGCGTAGGATCCTACAATGAGCAGTTCTTC TRBV29-1 NA many TRBJ2-1
CASGRTGAQETQYF TGTGCCAGCGGAAGGACAGGGGCGCAAGAGACCCAGTACTTC TRBV6-2/TRBV6-3 TRBD1 NA TRBJ2-5
CASSLGTIYYGYTF TGTGCCAGCAGCTTAGGGACGATTTACTATGGCTACACCTTC TRBV7-2 NA NA TRBJ1-2
CASSWDSGYTF TGCGCCAGCAGCTGGGACAGTGGCTACACCTTC TRBV5-1 TRBD1 few TRBJ1-2
CATRALGTYEQYF TGTGCCACCAGGGCGTTGGGGACCTACGAGCAGTACTTC TRBV6-2/TRBV6-3 NA NA TRBJ2-7
CASRPTGPNNEQFF TGTGCCAGCAGGCCCACCGGGCCGAACAATGAGCAGTTCTTC TRBV7-3 NA NA TRBJ2-1
CASSVGDTDTQYF TGCGCCAGCAGTGTGGGGGACACAGATACGCAGTATTTT TRBV5-1 NA many TRBJ2-3
CASSLGRDRVKNIQYF TGTGCCAGCAGCCTAGGACGAGACAGGGTCAAAAACATTCAGTACTTC TRBV7-9 TRBD1 NA TRBJ2-4
CASSLAGFMNTEAFF TGTGCCAGCAGCTTAGCAGGGTTCATGAACACTGAAGCTTTCTTT TRBV7-2 NA NA TRBJ1-1
CSALARRATYEQYF TGCAGTGCTCTCGCTCGGAGGGCGACCTACGAGCAGTACTTC TRBV20-1 NA NA TRBJ2-7
CSAQGDRGKSYEQYF TGCAGTGCCCAAGGGGACAGGGGAAAGTCCTACGAGCAGTACTTC TRBV20-1 TRBD1 few TRBJ2-7
CSATYYAEQYF TGCAGTGCTACCTACTACGCCGAGCAGTACTTC TRBV20-1 NA once TRBJ2-7
CASGGGLRDTQYF TGTGCCAGCGGGGGGGGACTCCGAGATACGCAGTATTTT TRBV2 TRBD2 few TRBJ2-3
CSASSRSSTDTQYF TGCAGTGCCTCGAGCAGGTCTAGCACAGATACGCAGTATTTT TRBV20-1 NA few TRBJ2-3
CASSPGDHTQYF TGTGCCAGCAGCCCGGGAGATCATACGCAGTATTTT TRBV3-1 NA few TRBJ2-3
CSARLDGYTF TGCAGTGCTAGACTGGACGGCTACACCTTC TRBV20-1 NA many TRBJ1-2
CASSLVNTYEQYF TGTGCCAGCAGCTTAGTCAACACCTACGAGCAGTACTTC TRBV7-2 NA NA TRBJ2-7
CSIGGSYNEQFF TGCAGTATTGGAGGGTCGTACAATGAGCAGTTCTTC TRBV29-1 NA many TRBJ2-1
CASSQAGSLHEQFF TGTGCCAGCAGCCAAGCTGGGTCGCTTCATGAGCAGTTCTTC TRBV3-1 NA NA TRBJ2-1
CASSSGRRSYNSPLHF TGTGCCAGCAGCTCCGGCCGACGAAGCTATAATTCACCCCTCCACTTT TRBV3-1 NA NA TRBJ1-6
CASSQTGNYGYTF TGTGCCAGCAGCCAAACAGGGAACTATGGCTACACCTTC TRBV21-1 NA NA TRBJ1-2
CASSLINSPLHF TGTGCCAGCAGTTTGATTAATTCACCCCTCCACTTT TRBV28 NA once TRBJ1-6
CASSRDSQQYF TGTGCCAGCAGCCGGGACAGTCAGCAGTATTTT TRBV7-2 TRBD1 many TRBJ2-3
CASSDSWGLAGDNKQFF TGTGCCAGCAGTGACAGCTGGGGACTAGCGGGGGACAATAAGCAGTTCTTC TRBV6-1 TRBD2 NA TRBJ2-1
CASSQGGGGRTDEKLFF TGTGCCAGCAGCCAAGGGGGAGGGGGGCGGACCGATGAAAAACTGTTTTTT TRBV3-1 NA few TRBJ1-4
CASSPVGGRKNEQFF TGTGCTAGCAGCCCAGTTGGGGGGCGCAAGAATGAGCAGTTCTTC TRBV7-7 NA many TRBJ2-1
CAWSVSSEAFF TGTGCCTGGAGTGTATCCTCTGAAGCTTTCTTT TRBV30 NA NA TRBJ1-1
CASSAGLMNTEAFF TGTGCCAGCAGCGCGGGACTGATGAACACTGAAGCTTTCTTT TRBV9 NA NA TRBJ1-1
CASGLFYEQYF TGTGCCAGCGGACTCTTTTACGAGCAGTACTTC TRBV28 NA few TRBJ2-7
CASSVLAGTGELFF TGTGCCAGCAGCGTGCTAGCGGGGACCGGGGAGCTGTTTTTT TRBV9 TRBD2 few TRBJ2-2
CASSRYGTDTGELFF TGTGCCAGCAGCCGCTACGGGACGGACACCGGGGAGCTGTTTTTT TRBV3-1 NA NA TRBJ2-2
CAISESGSGGSETQYF TGTGCCATCAGTGAGTCGGGGTCAGGGGGTTCAGAGACCCAGTACTTC TRBV10-3 TRBD1 few TRBJ2-5
CASRRTGGSGNTIYF TGTGCCAGCAGAAGAACAGGGGGATCTGGAAACACCATATATTTT TRBV7-2 TRBD1 many TRBJ1-3
CSARDGHEQFF TGCAGTGCTAGGGACGGGCATGAGCAGTTCTTC TRBV20-1 NA few TRBJ2-1
CASSQDLRMAGGQYF TGTGCCAGCAGCCAAGATTTACGGATGGCTGGGGGGCAGTACTTC TRBV3-1 NA NA TRBJ2-7
CASSYPPRGGVLFF TGTGCCAGCAGTTACCCGCCTAGAGGTGGAGTCTTGTTCTTC TRBV6-5 NA few TRBJ2-1
CSPSRGGNTEAFF TGCAGCCCATCAAGGGGGGGGAACACTGAAGCTTTCTTT TRBV20-1 NA NA TRBJ1-1
CASSQDWETQYF TGTGCCAGCAGCCAAGATTGGGAGACCCAGTACTTC TRBV14 NA few TRBJ2-5
CASSSSRNYNSPLHF TGTGCCAGCAGCTCGAGCAGGAATTATAATTCACCCCTCCACTTT TRBV7-2 NA few TRBJ1-6
CASRNPRGRGSEQFF TGTGCCAGCAGAAATCCCAGGGGGCGGGGTAGTGAGCAGTTCTTC TRBV6-2/TRBV6-3 TRBD1 NA TRBJ2-1
CASSLRTANTEAFF TGTGCCAGCAGTCTCCGGACAGCTAACACTGAAGCTTTCTTT TRBV12-3/TRBV12-4 NA many TRBJ1-1
CSVDLGRNTEAFF TGCAGCGTTGACCTGGGGAGGAACACTGAAGCTTTCTTT TRBV29-1 NA few TRBJ1-1
CSVDTTGSSYGYTF TGCAGCGTTGACACGACAGGGTCGAGCTATGGCTACACCTTC TRBV29-1 TRBD1 few TRBJ1-2
CASSFPGQGAHSYEQYF TGTGCCAGCAGCTTTCCGGGACAGGGGGCACACTCCTACGAGCAGTACTTC TRBV7-9 TRBD1 few TRBJ2-7
CSARKGARETQYF TGCAGTGCTAGAAAGGGGGCTAGAGAGACCCAGTACTTC TRBV20-1 TRBD1 few TRBJ2-5